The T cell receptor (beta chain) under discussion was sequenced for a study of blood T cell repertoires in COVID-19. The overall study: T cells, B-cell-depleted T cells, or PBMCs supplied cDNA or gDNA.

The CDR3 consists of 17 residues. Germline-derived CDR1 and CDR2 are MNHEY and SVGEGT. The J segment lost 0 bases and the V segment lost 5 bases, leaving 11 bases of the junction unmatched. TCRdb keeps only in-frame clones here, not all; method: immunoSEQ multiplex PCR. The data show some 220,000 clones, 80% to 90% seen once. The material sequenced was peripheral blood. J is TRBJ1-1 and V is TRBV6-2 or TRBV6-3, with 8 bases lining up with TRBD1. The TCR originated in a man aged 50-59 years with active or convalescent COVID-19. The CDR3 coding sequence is TGTGCCAGCAGTAACCGACAGGGGATAACCATGAACACTGAAGCTTTCTTT. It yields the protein CASSNRQGITMNTEAFF.